The rows below give T cell receptor beta chains drawn from one sample of a study of control samples from healthy donors and cancer patients. Some clones are missing from TCRdb's copy, which holds only in-frame ones; the method was immunoSEQ multiplex PCR. The table records about 160,000 clones, 80% to 90% of them present only once. Sequenced input: blood. The receptors were sampled from a man aged 25-45 years in good health. Both conserved end residues are part of each CDR3. D genes are given only for firm matches. A clone size is listed for some rows: how often the clone was seen (once, few, many), or a class if it is expanded.

d_call	v_call	j_call	clone_size	cdr3_aa	cdr3_nt
NA	TRBV6-2/TRBV6-3	TRBJ1-2	NA	CASSYLGGYTF	TGTGCCAGCAGTTACCTGGGTGGCTACACCTTC
NA	TRBV28	TRBJ2-2	NA	CASSLGFGELFF	TGTGCCAGCAGCCTCGGATTCGGGGAGCTGTTTTTT
NA	TRBV7-8	TRBJ1-6	NA	CASRIKSSYNSPLHF	TGTGCCAGCAGGATAAAGAGCTCCTATAATTCACCCCTCCACTTT
NA	TRBV14	TRBJ2-1	NA	CASSLDSNEQFF	TGTGCCAGCAGCCTAGACAGTAATGAGCAGTTCTTC
NA	TRBV3-1/TRBV3-2	TRBJ2-3	NA	CASSQSLDTQYF	TGTGCCAGCAGCCAGAGTTTAGATACGCAGTATTTT
NA	TRBV7-8	TRBJ1-3	NA	CASSLRFWESGNTIYF	TGTGCCAGCAGCTTAAGATTCTGGGAATCTGGAAACACCATATATTTT
NA	TRBV15	TRBJ2-7	once	CATSREIGQGYEQYF	TGTGCCACCAGCAGAGAAATAGGGCAGGGATACGAGCAGTACTTC
NA	TRBV30	TRBJ2-7	NA	CAWSMASESSYEQYF	TGTGCCTGGAGTATGGCTAGCGAGAGCTCCTACGAGCAGTACTTC
NA	TRBV14	TRBJ1-6	NA	CASSTAESPLHF	TGTGCCAGCAGCACCGCCGAGTCACCCCTCCACTTT
TRBD1	TRBV28	TRBJ2-7	NA	CASNPQQGTSPYEQYF	TGTGCCAGCAACCCTCAACAGGGGACCTCACCCTACGAGCAGTACTTC
NA	TRBV11-3	TRBJ2-1	NA	CASSLAGGSYNEQFF	TGTGCCAGCAGCTTAGCGGGGGGCAGCTACAATGAGCAGTTCTTC
TRBD1	TRBV6-6	TRBJ1-5	NA	CASSDRENQPQHF	TGTGCCAGCAGCGACAGGGAAAATCAGCCCCAGCATTTT
NA	TRBV6-6	TRBJ2-7	NA	CASTPGGVSEQYF	TGTGCCAGCACCCCCGGCGGGGTTTCCGAGCAGTACTTC
NA	TRBV3-1/TRBV3-2	TRBJ2-1	NA	CASSQTRTSYNEQFF	TGTGCCAGCAGCCAAACCAGGACCTCCTACAATGAGCAGTTCTTC
NA	TRBV20-1	TRBJ2-5	NA	CSEAGTETQYF	TGCAGTGAGGCGGGAACAGAGACCCAGTACTTC
TRBD2	TRBV4-3	TRBJ2-7	NA	CASSQEGGRAGEQYF	TGCGCCAGCAGCCAAGAGGGCGGGAGGGCAGGAGAGCAGTACTTC
TRBD1	TRBV6-5	TRBJ2-7	NA	CASMRGKTGGSEQYF	TGTGCCAGCATGAGGGGGAAGACAGGGGGTTCCGAGCAGTACTTC
NA	TRBV2	TRBJ1-3	NA	CASSGGGTIYF	TGTGCCAGCAGTGGGGGGGGCACCATATATTTT
NA	TRBV6-5	TRBJ1-5	NA	CASGKGGSQPQHF	TGTGCCAGCGGGAAGGGAGGGTCCCAGCCCCAGCATTTT
NA	TRBV6-6	TRBJ1-1	NA	CASNETEAFF	TGTGCCAGCAACGAGACTGAAGCTTTCTTT
NA	TRBV6-5	TRBJ2-2	NA	CASSTGQPGTGELFF	TGTGCCAGCAGCACCGGACAGCCTGGCACCGGGGAGCTGTTTTTT
NA	TRBV5-1	TRBJ2-2	NA	CASSPKGQNTGELFF	TGCGCCAGCAGCCCCAAGGGACAGAACACCGGGGAGCTGTTTTTT
NA	TRBV9	TRBJ2-7	NA	CASSVAPDGYEQYF	TGTGCCAGCAGCGTAGCTCCCGACGGCTACGAGCAGTACTTC
TRBD2	TRBV19	TRBJ2-4	NA	CASRPGGDIQYF	TGTGCCAGTAGGCCCGGGGGGGACATTCAGTACTTC
NA	TRBV7-8	TRBJ2-1	NA	CASSLDLAGVGNEQFF	TGTGCCAGCAGCTTAGATCTTGCAGGGGTGGGCAATGAGCAGTTCTTC
TRBD1	TRBV9	TRBJ1-5	NA	CASSGGQSGNQPQHF	TGTGCCAGCAGCGGGGGACAGAGTGGCAATCAGCCCCAGCATTTT
NA	TRBV7-8	TRBJ1-5	NA	CASSLADFSSNQPQHF	TGTGCCAGCAGCTTAGCGGACTTTTCTAGCAATCAGCCCCAGCATTTT
NA	TRBV25-1	TRBJ1-1	NA	CASSGGVDTEAFF	TGTGCCAGCAGTGGGGGCGTGGACACTGAAGCTTTCTTT
NA	TRBV7-9	TRBJ2-1	NA	CASSLGLWGSEQFF	TGTGCCAGCAGTTTGGGACTCTGGGGCAGTGAGCAGTTCTTC
TRBD1	TRBV3-1/TRBV3-2	TRBJ2-7	NA	CASSRGQDPYEQYF	TGTGCCAGCAGCCGGGGACAGGACCCCTACGAGCAGTACTTC
NA	TRBV9	TRBJ2-7	once	CASSLEARDEQYF	TGTGCCAGCAGCCTAGAGGCTCGGGACGAGCAGTACTTC
NA	TRBV24-1	TRBJ1-1	NA	CATTSTQGATEAFF	TGTGCCACCACGAGCACACAGGGAGCCACTGAAGCTTTCTTT
NA	TRBV28	TRBJ1-5	NA	CASSLFHQPQHF	TGTGCCAGCAGTTTATTCCATCAGCCCCAGCATTTT
TRBD1	TRBV7-2	TRBJ2-7	NA	CASSPPGGQGTYEQYF	TGTGCCAGCAGCCCCCCTGGGGGACAGGGGACCTACGAGCAGTACTTC
NA	TRBV27	TRBJ1-5	once	CASRPYRQLDQPQHF	TGTGCCAGCAGACCCTACCGACAGTTGGATCAGCCCCAGCATTTT
NA	TRBV15	TRBJ2-7	NA	CATSPILPGTYEQYF	TGTGCCACCAGCCCTATTTTGCCCGGAACCTACGAGCAGTACTTC
NA	TRBV29-1	TRBJ2-1	NA	CSGGTLYNEQFF	TGCAGCGGGGGTACTCTCTACAATGAGCAGTTCTTC
TRBD2	TRBV6-6	TRBJ2-1	NA	CASLRGTTDTNEQFF	TGTGCCAGTCTCCGAGGGACTACTGATACGAATGAGCAGTTCTTC
TRBD2	TRBV4-2	TRBJ2-7	NA	CASSQAHLSGSPYEQYF	TGTGCCAGCAGCCAAGCCCACCTTAGCGGGAGTCCCTACGAGCAGTACTTC
NA	TRBV6-5	TRBJ2-2	NA	CASSRQVFNTGELFF	TGTGCCAGCAGCCGACAGGTCTTCAACACCGGGGAGCTGTTTTTT
NA	TRBV27	TRBJ2-5	NA	CASRSVEQETQYF	TGTGCCAGCAGGTCCGTGGAGCAAGAGACCCAGTACTTC
NA	TRBV28	TRBJ1-5	NA	CASSLRSNQPQHF	TGTGCCAGCAGTTTGAGAAGCAATCAGCCCCAGCATTTT